The present TCR beta chain was sequenced within a study of beta chain features in type 1 diabetes. There are a few counts of this clone. Trimming at V came to 4 bases and at J to 9 bases, leaving 9 bases not matched to a gene. This CDR3 contains 14 residues. CDR1 and CDR2 (germline): SEHNR, FQNEAQ (reference sequence). The entirety of the isolated RNA underwent reverse transcription, so expressed TCRB transcripts were sequenced. The data were produced by immunoSEQ multiplex PCR, yet TCRdb's version contains in-frame clones alone and is incomplete. Of under 800,000 clones listed, less than 20% are singletons. Sorting with CD45RO/CCR7/CD25/CD127/CD95/CD27 yielded naive, central memory, regulatory and stem-like memory CD4+ cells.

The chain employs TRBV7-9 and TRBJ1-5, with 7 bases lining up with TRBD1. This sequence originates from a man aged 18 to 30 in good health. Input material: naive CD4+ T cells from blood. The CDR3, as DNA: TGTGCCAGCAGCTCGCGACAGGGTGGGGCGCCCCAGCATTTT. Its protein product is CASSSRQGGAPQHF.